This entry lists 24 T cell receptor beta chains sequenced from one sample in a study of T cell responses to AZD1222 COVID-19 vaccine (dated by TCRdb to about 2021). Libraries were made using the immunoSEQ multiplex PCR assay. TCRdb took this table from immuneACCESS and kept in-frame rearrangements with V and J called. Such tables lack part of the clones; where checked against another copy, unresolved V genes explain under half of the gap, and the rest is unexplained. For this sample there are about 56,000 clones; around 90% appear just once. Roughly 15% of the sample is held by the ten biggest clonotypes. The sample's time point label is to be understood as: baseline before first vaccination. Sequenced here: peripheral blood, sampled on day 0 of AZD1222 vaccination. These receptors originate from an adult in good health.

The chain employs TRBV19 and TRBJ1-3; a possible D gene is TRBD1 (6 bases). With 7 bases removed from V and 0 bases from J, the gap between germline ends came to 16 bases. CDR1 LNHDA and CDR2 SQIVND come from the germline V gene (reference sequence). The CDR3 contains 16 residues. The CDR3 protein is CASNSGAGDSGNTIYF. As DNA, the CDR3 is TGTGCCAGTAATTCTGGGGCAGGGGACTCTGGAAACACCATATATTTT.

The chain recombines TRBV28 with TRBJ2-1; no clear D gene. V lost 2 bases to trimming and J lost 9 bases, with 5 bases between them. This CDR3 has 11 residues. Germline CDR1 and CDR2: MDHEN and SYDVKM. For the CDR3, the DNA is TGTGCCAGCAGTTTAGTGACTGAGCAGTTCTTC. Protein sequence: CASSLVTEQFF.

The V call is TRBV6-1, the J call TRBJ2-1; D may match TRBD1 or TRBD2 (5 bases each). Trimming pared 1 base from V and 7 bases from J, leaving 23 bases between. CDR3 length: 18 amino acids. Germline CDR1 is MNHNS and CDR2 is SASEGT. The CDR3, as DNA: TGTGCCAGCAGTGAAGACCCCTGGGTTTCAGGGAGAGCAAATGAGCAGTTCTTC. Its translation is CASSEDPWVSGRANEQFF.

With respect to this clone: The junction departs from the called germline gene at one end, perhaps through a read error. The chain joins TRBV18 to TRBJ1-2, with TRBD1 matching over 7 bases. Germline CDR1 KGHSH, CDR2 LQKENI. The CDR3 runs 13 residues. The DNA for the CDR3 is TGTGCCAGTTCACCGGGACAGAGCTATGGCTACACCTTC. The encoded protein is CASSPGQSYGYTF.

The chain is built from TRBV7-3 and TRBJ2-7; either TRBD1 or TRBD2 may fit D (6 bases each). This CDR3 has 13 residues. Germline CDR1 reads SGHTA; CDR2 reads FQGTGA. Between the trimmed V and J ends, which lost 0 bases and 6 bases, there was a span of 9 bases. The CDR3 loop reads CASSLTGGGEQYF. CDR3 nucleotide sequence: TGTGCCAGCAGCTTAACGGGGGGCGGCGAGCAGTACTTC. Full variable domain (rest looked up from reference TRBV7-3 and TRBJ2-7): GAGVSQTPSNKVTEKGKYVELRCDPISGHTALYWYRQSLGQGPEFLIYFQGTGAADDSGLPNDRFFAVRPEGSVSTLKIQRTERGDSAVYLCASSLTGGGEQYFGPGTRLTVT.

The chain uses TRBV6-4 and TRBJ1-1; D remains ambiguous. The CDR3 has 16 amino acids. The germline V and J ends were trimmed by 2 bases and 4 bases, with 17 bases remaining between them. Germline CDR1 MRHNA, CDR2 SNTAGT. CDR3 sequence (DNA): TGTGCCAGCAGTGACACTCCCGCCGGGGTGGGCACTGAAGCTTTCTTT. Encoded protein: CASSDTPAGVGTEAFF.

The CDR3 sequence: CASSQATGGGNTEAFF. The DNA for the CDR3 is TGTGCCAGCAGCCAAGCGACAGGGGGTGGGAACACTGAAGCTTTCTTT. This chain connects TRBV3-1 (or the pseudogene TRBV3-2) to TRBJ1-1; 9 bases agree with TRBD1. Germline V CDR1 and CDR2: LGHDT, YNNKEL (reference sequence). The CDR3 has 16 residues. With 1 base clipped from V and 1 base from J, the junction kept 4 bases outside the gene matches.

The V gene is TRBV11-2, the J gene TRBJ2-1, with 13 positions matching TRBD2. Germline V gene sequence: CDR1 SGHAT, CDR2 FQNNGV. V lost 2 bases to trimming and J lost 6 bases; unmatched junction nucleotides: 7. The CDR3 spans 17 residues. The CDR3 spells CASSLLLAGGPVNEQFF. Here the CDR3 DNA reads TGTGCCAGCAGCTTACTACTAGCGGGAGGGCCGGTCAATGAGCAGTTCTTC.

J is TRBJ2-1 and V is TRBV7-8; 14 bases match TRBD2. The V and J ends lost 3 bases and 9 bases, in that order; junction bases with no gene match: 7. The CDR3 consists of 16 residues. Germline V gene sequence: CDR1 SGHVS, CDR2 FQNEAQ. CDR3: CASSFEGLAGVSEQFF. CDR3 bases: TGTGCCAGCAGCTTTGAGGGACTAGCGGGAGTAAGTGAGCAGTTCTTC.

For the CDR3, the DNA is TGTGCCAGCAGCCAAGGTTCCGCGGGACTGCGACAATACAATGAGCAGTTCTTC. This gives the protein CASSQGSAGLRQYNEQFF. The V gene is TRBV4-2, the J gene TRBJ2-1, with D perhaps matching TRBD2 (6 bases). V was trimmed by 1 base and J by 4 bases, leaving 20 bases between them. The CDR3 has 18 amino acids. Looked up from germline, CDR1 is LGHNA and CDR2 is YNFKEQ.

The rearrangement joins TRBV25-1 to TRBJ1-1; 9 bases align to TRBD1. The V gene's germline CDR1 is MGHDK and CDR2 SYGVNS. This CDR3 is 15 amino acids long. The V and J ends lost 1 base and 6 bases, in that order; junction bases with no gene match: 6. The CDR3 nucleotides are TGTGCCAGCAGTGAATGGGGACAGGGAGGATCTGAAGCTTTCTTT. Protein sequence: CASSEWGQGGSEAFF.

This clone was seen only once. This rearrangement joins TRBV5-1 to TRBJ2-2, with a weak D call TRBD1 (6 bases). This CDR3 has 15 residues. Germline V gives CDR1 SGHRS, CDR2 YFSETQ. Deletions cut 0 bases from V and 7 bases from J, with 13 bases between. Here the CDR3 DNA reads TGCGCCAGCAGCTTGGTTGGGGGCGCGGTCGGGGAGCTGTTTTTT. Translation: CASSLVGGAVGELFF. The complete variable domain, with remaining parts taken from reference TRBV5-1 and TRBJ2-2, reads KAGVTQTPRYLIKTRGQQVTLSCSPISGHRSVSWYQQTPGQGLQFLFEYFSETQRNKGNFPGRFSGRQFSNSRSEMNVSTLELGDSALYLCASSLVGGAVGELFFGEGSRLTVL.

The genes are TRBV5-5 and TRBJ1-1; TRBD1 is a possible D gene (5 bases). Per germline, CDR1 SGHKS and CDR2 YYEKEE (reference sequence). Trimming stripped 1 base from V and 5 bases from J, with 15 bases between. The CDR3 is 15 residues long. The CDR3 is CASSLFTGKGTEAFF. The CDR3 DNA is TGTGCCAGCAGCTTGTTCACAGGTAAAGGGACTGAAGCTTTCTTT.

The V gene is TRBV30, the J gene TRBJ1-4; a possible D gene is TRBD1 (5 bases). There are 15 residues in the CDR3. Germline V gene sequence: CDR1 GTSNPN, CDR2 SVGIG (reference sequence). V lost 3 bases, J lost 3 bases, and 14 bases lay in between. The CDR3 loop is CAWSPLGAANEKLFF. The CDR3 coding sequence is TGTGCCTGGAGCCCTTTAGGGGCGGCTAATGAAAAACTGTTTTTT.

The rearrangement uses TRBV30 and TRBJ2-3; the D call may be TRBD1 or TRBD2 (5 bases each). The V gene's germline CDR1 is GTSNPN and CDR2 SVGIG (reference sequence). The CDR3 covers 15 residues. V lost 5 bases to trimming and J lost 3 bases, with 18 bases between them. The CDR3 coding sequence is TGTGCCTGGGGTCGGGGCGGGCGTGGGACAGATACGCAGTATTTT. Translated: CAWGRGGRGTDTQYF.

The CDR3 sequence is CASSPAAGYGYTF. The DNA for the CDR3 is TGCGCCAGCAGCCCGGCGGCAGGTTATGGCTACACCTTC. The rearrangement joins TRBV5-1 to TRBJ1-2; D is undetermined. The V and J ends lost 4 bases and 5 bases respectively, with 12 bases between them. The CDR3 has 13 residues. Germline assignment: CDR1 SGHRS and CDR2 YFSETQ.

V and J are TRBV5-4 and TRBJ1-6; D gene uncertain. The CDR3 covers 16 residues. V was cut by 4 bases and J by 8 bases, with 19 bases left in between. Per germline, CDR1 SGHNT and CDR2 YYREEE (reference sequence). The CDR3 region has the DNA TGTGCCAGCAGCACTAAAACGGCCGGAGGCTATTCACCCCTCCACTTT. It specifies CASSTKTAGGYSPLHF. Full variable domain (rest looked up from reference TRBV5-4 and TRBJ1-6): ETGVTQSPTHLIKTRGQQVTLRCSSQSGHNTVSWYQQALGQGPQFIFQYYREEENGRGNFPPRFSGLQFPNYSSELNVNALELDDSALYLCASSTKTAGGYSPLHFGNGTRLTVT.

CDR3 DNA: TGTGCCAGCAGCTTGGATACCAATGAGCAGTTCTTC. Amino acid sequence: CASSLDTNEQFF. The rearrangement uses TRBV5-5 and TRBJ2-1; D unclear. This CDR3 has 12 amino acids. V was pared by 0 bases and J by 6 bases, with 4 bases between. Looked up from germline, CDR1 is SGHKS and CDR2 is YYEKEE (reference sequence). Together with reference TRBV5-5 and TRBJ2-1, the CDR3 gives the full variable domain: DAGVTQSPTHLIKTRGQQVTLRCSPISGHKSVSWYQQVLGQGPQFIFQYYEKEERGRGNFPDRFSARQFPNYSSELNVNALLLGDSALYLCASSLDTNEQFFGPGTRLTVL.

The chain's CDR3 is CASRGGMGEKLFF. The CDR3 nucleotides read TGTGCCAGCAGGGGGGGAATGGGTGAAAAACTGTTTTTT. The gene calls are TRBV12-3 or TRBV12-4 and TRBJ1-4; D is possibly TRBD1 (5 bases). The CDR3 sequence is 13 residues long. Trimming removed 6 bases from V and 7 bases from J, with 12 bases in between.

The rearrangement uses TRBV5-8 and TRBJ1-4; D remains unclear. Trimming removed 10 bases at V and 0 bases at J, with 16 bases between. CDR1 SGHTS and CDR2 YDEGEE come from the germline V gene. The CDR3 is 15 residues long. The CDR3 nucleotides read TGTGCCGGAACCCAGGACGGCGCAACTAATGAAAAACTGTTTTTT. Its translation is CAGTQDGATNEKLFF.

In its sample, this clone was seen a few times. The chain links TRBV11-3 to TRBJ1-4; the D is unclear. This CDR3 is 14 amino acids long. Deletions cut 11 bases from V and 7 bases from J, with 20 bases between. Germline CDR1 SGHNT, CDR2 YENEEA. The chain's CDR3 is CASRAGGGGEKLFF. The CDR3 nucleotides read TGTGCCTCAAGGGCAGGTGGCGGCGGTGAAAAACTGTTTTTT.

This chain connects TRBV3-1 (or the pseudogene TRBV3-2) to TRBJ1-2, with TRBD1 as a possible D gene (6 bases). CDR3 length equals 12 residues. Per the germline V gene, CDR1 is LGHDT and CDR2 is YNNKEL (reference sequence). V lost 4 bases, J lost 11 bases, and 14 bases lay in between. The CDR3, as DNA: TGTGCCAGCAGCCCCCGGGAGGGGGGATACACCTTC. Translation: CASSPREGGYTF.

The chain has TRBV6-5 and TRBJ2-7, with D uncertain. The CDR3 contains 12 residues. The V and J ends lost 6 bases and 3 bases respectively, with 9 bases between them. Germline assignment: CDR1 MNHEY and CDR2 SVGAGI. CDR3 amino acids: CASSLDNYEQYF. The DNA of the CDR3 is TGTGCCAGCAGCCTCGACAACTACGAGCAGTACTTC.

The rearrangement uses TRBV5-6 and TRBJ1-5; no clear D. Germline lookup yields CDR1 SGHDT and CDR2 YYEEEE. V was cut by 0 bases and J by 5 bases, with 3 bases left in between. The CDR3 contains 12 residues. CDR3 DNA sequence: TGTGCCAGCAGCTTGGCCGATCAGCCCCAGCATTTT. This sequence encodes CASSLADQPQHF.